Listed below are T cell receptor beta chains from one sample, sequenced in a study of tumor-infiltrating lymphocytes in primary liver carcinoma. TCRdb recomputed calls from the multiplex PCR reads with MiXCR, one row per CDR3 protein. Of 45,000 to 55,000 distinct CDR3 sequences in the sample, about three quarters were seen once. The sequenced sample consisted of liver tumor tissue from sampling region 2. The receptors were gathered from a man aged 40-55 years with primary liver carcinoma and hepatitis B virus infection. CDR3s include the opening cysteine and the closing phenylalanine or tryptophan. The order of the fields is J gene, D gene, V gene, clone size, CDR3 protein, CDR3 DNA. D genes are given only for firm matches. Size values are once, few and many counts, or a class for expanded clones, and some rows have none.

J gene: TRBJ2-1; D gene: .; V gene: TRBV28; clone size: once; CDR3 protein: CASSGSAEEHFF; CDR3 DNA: TGTGCCAGCAGTGGGAGTGCGGAGGAGCACTTCTTC
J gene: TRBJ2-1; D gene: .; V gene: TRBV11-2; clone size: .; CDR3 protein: CASSSADPWNEQFF; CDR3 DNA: TGTGCCAGTAGTTCAGCGGACCCTTGGAATGAGCAGTTCTTC
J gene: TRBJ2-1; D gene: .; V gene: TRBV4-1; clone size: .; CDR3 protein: CASSQENNEQLF; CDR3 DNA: TGCGCTAGCAGCCAAGAAAACAATGAGCAGTTATTC
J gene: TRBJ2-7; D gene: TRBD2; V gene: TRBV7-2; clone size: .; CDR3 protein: CACSVGLAGSYEQYF; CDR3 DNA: TGTGCCTGCAGCGTGGGACTAGCGGGATCCTACGAGCAGTACTTC
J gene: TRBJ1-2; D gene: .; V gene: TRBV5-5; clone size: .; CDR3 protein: CASSLDDANYGYTF; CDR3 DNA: TGCGCCAGCAGCTTGGATGACGCGAACTATGGCTACACCTTC
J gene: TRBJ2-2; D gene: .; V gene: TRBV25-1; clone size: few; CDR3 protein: CASSEGGSDTGELFF; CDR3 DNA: TGTGCCAGCAGTGAGGGGGGATCGGACACCGGGGAGCTGTTTTTT
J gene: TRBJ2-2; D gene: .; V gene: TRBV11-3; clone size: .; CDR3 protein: CASSLHRGVIPGELFF; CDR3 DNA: TGTGCCAGCAGCCTCCACCGGGGAGTCATTCCCGGGGAGCTGTTTTTT
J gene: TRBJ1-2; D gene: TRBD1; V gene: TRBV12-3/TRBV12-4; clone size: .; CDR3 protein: CASSIWGQTYGYTF; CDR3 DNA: TGTGCCAGTAGTATCTGGGGACAGACATATGGCTACACCTTC
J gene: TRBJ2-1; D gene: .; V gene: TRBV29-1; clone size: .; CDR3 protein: CSVGLGRNEQFF; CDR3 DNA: TGCAGCGTTGGGTTGGGCCGAAATGAGCAATTCTTC
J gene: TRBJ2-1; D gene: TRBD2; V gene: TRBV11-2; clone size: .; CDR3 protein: CADSLTSGYNEQFF; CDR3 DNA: TGTGCCGACAGCTTGACTAGCGGATACAATGAGCAGTTCTTC
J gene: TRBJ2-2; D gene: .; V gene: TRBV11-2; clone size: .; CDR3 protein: CAGSLLRAGTGELFF; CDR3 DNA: TGTGCCGGCAGCTTACTCAGGGCGGGCACCGGGGAGCTGTTTTTT
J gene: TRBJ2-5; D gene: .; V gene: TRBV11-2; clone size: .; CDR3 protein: CTGSFSRGVENQYF; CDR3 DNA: TGTACCGGCAGCTTTTCGAGAGGCGTAGAGAACCAGTACTTC
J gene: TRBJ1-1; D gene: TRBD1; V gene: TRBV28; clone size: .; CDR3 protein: CVSSLSQTGATFF; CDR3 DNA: TGTGTCAGCAGTTTATCCCAAACAGGGGCGACTTTCTTT
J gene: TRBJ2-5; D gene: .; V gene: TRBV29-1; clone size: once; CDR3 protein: CSVETVWETKYF; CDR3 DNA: TGCAGCGTTGAAACAGTCTGGGAGACCAAGTACTTC
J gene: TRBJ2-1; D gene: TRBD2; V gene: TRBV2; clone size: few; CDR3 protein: CASTSGLAGDGEQFF; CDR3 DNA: TGTGCCAGCACCTCGGGACTAGCGGGAGATGGTGAGCAGTTCTTC
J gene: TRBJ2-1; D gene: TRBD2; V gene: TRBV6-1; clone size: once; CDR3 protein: CASSEAHPGTSIYNEQFF; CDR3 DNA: TGTGCCAGCAGTGAAGCCCACCCCGGGACTAGCATTTACAATGAGCAGTTCTTC
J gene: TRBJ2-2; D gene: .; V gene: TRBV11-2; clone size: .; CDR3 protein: CVSSLSRNTGELFF; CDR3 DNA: TGTGTCAGTAGCTTATCCAGGAACACCGGGGAGCTGTTTTTT
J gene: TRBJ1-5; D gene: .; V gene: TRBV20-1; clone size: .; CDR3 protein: CSAPDTVWGNLPQHF; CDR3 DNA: TGCAGTGCGCCGGACACCGTGTGGGGCAATCTGCCCCAGCATTTT
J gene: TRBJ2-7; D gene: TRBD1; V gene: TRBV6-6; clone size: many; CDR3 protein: CASIRDRGLGEQYF; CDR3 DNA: TGTGCCAGCATTAGGGACAGGGGATTGGGGGAGCAGTACTTC
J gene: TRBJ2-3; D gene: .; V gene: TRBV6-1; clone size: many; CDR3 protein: CASSRRDHTQYF; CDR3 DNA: TGTGCCAGCAGTCGACGGGACCATACGCAGTATTTT
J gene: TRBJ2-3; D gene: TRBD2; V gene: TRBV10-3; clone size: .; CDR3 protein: CAINHGEGDTQCF; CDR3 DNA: TGTGCCATAAACCATGGGGAGGGAGATACGCAGTGTTTT
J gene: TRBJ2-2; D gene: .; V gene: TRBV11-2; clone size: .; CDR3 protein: CASSLVLRGIGELFF; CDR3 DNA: TGTGCCAGCAGCTTAGTCCTACGGGGCATCGGGGAGCTGTTTTTT
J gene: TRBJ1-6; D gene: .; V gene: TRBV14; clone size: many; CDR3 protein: CASRPGTKPLHF; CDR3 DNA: TGTGCCAGCAGGCCGGGCACGAAGCCCCTCCACTTT
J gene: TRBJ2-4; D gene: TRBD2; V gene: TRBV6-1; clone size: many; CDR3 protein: CASSPSPPGGLVNIQYF; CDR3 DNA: TGTGCCAGCAGCCCGAGCCCCCCGGGAGGGCTCGTAAACATTCAGTACTTC
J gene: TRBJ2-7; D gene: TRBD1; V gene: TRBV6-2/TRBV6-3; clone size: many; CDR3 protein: CASSPYSQGQGAYEQYF; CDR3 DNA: TGTGCCAGCAGTCCCTACTCCCAAGGACAGGGGGCCTACGAGCAGTACTTC
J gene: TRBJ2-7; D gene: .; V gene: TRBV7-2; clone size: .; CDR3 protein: CGSSYGGYEQYF; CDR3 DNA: TGTGGCAGCAGCTACGGGGGCTACGAGCAGTATTTC
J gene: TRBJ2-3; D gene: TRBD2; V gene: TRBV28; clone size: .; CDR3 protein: CASSRGLAGWRNTQYF; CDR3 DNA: TGTGCCAGCAGTCGGGGACTAGCGGGATGGAGGAATACGCAGTATTTC